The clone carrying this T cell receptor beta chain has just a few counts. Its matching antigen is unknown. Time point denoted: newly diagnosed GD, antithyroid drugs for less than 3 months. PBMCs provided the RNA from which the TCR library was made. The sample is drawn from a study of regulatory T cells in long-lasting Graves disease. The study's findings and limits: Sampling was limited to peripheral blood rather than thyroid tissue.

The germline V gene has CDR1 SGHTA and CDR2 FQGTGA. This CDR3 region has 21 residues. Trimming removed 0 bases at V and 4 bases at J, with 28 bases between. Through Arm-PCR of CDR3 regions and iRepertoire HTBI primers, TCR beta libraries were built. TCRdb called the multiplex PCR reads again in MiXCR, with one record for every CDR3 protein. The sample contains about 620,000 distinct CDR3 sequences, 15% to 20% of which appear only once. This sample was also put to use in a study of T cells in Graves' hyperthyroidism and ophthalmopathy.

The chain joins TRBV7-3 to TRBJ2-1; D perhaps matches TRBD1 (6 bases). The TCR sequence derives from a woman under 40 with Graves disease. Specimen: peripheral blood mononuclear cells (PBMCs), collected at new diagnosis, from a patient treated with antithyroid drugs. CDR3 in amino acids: CASSLTLGKEGVPRAYNEQFF. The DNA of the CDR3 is TGTGCCAGCAGCTTAACGTTGGGAAAAGAGGGGGTACCTCGGGCGTACAATGAGCAGTTCTTC.